This passage covers 19 T cell receptor beta chains from one sample sequenced in a study of shared clonotypes between healthy human individuals. This table comes from immunoSEQ multiplex PCR, and its TCRdb copy is limited to in-frame clones, with some not included. The sample includes about 2.4 million clones, roughly 93% seen only once; the top ten take more than 0.35%. Source material: naive CD4+ T cells from PBMCs. Subset defined: CD45RA+ positively selected. These receptors were collected from a man between 18 and 29 years old in good health. Some clones in this sample may be carry-over from other donors' samples.

The chain combines TRBV5-1 with TRBJ1-3; 8 bases fit TRBD1. This CDR3 has 16 residues. Looked up from germline, CDR1 is SGHRS and CDR2 is YFSETQ. J gave up 4 bases and V 1 base, and 7 bases lay outside the gene matches. CDR3: CASSLSSQGAGNTIYF. CDR3 coding DNA: TGCGCCAGCAGCTTGTCTTCCCAGGGGGCAGGAAACACCATATATTTT.

As regards this clone: The same CDR3 is also encoded by other DNA sequences in this sample. The chain joins TRBV28 to TRBJ1-2; D is perhaps TRBD1 (6 bases). The V gene lost 3 bases and the J gene lost 2 bases, with 10 bases spanning the gap. Germline loops: CDR1 MDHEN, CDR2 SYDVKM. The CDR3 runs to 14 residues. CDR3 protein: CASSLGRGNYGYTF. CDR3 DNA sequence: TGTGCCAGCAGTTTGGGGAGGGGGAACTATGGCTACACCTTC.

The chain carries TRBV5-1 and TRBJ2-1; 10 positions match TRBD2. Trimming removed 0 bases from V and 4 bases from J; junction bases left unmatched: 7. This CDR3 contains 17 residues. CDR1 and CDR2 from the germline V gene are SGHRS and YFSETQ. The CDR3 nucleotides are TGCGCCAGCAGCTTGGACCTAGCGGGGGTGGTGTACAATGAGCAGTTCTTC. It is translated as CASSLDLAGVVYNEQFF. Using reference TRBV5-1 and TRBJ2-1 for the parts outside the CDR3, the full variable domain is KAGVTQTPRYLIKTRGQQVTLSCSPISGHRSVSWYQQTPGQGLQFLFEYFSETQRNKGNFPGRFSGRQFSNSRSEMNVSTLELGDSALYLCASSLDLAGVVYNEQFFGPGTRLTVL.

V and J are TRBV5-4 and TRBJ2-7; 7 bases are a match to TRBD1. V lost 2 bases, J lost 0 bases, and 5 bases stayed unmatched. Per germline, CDR1 SGHNT and CDR2 YYREEE (reference sequence). This CDR3 spans 15 amino acids. The CDR3 DNA is TGTGCCAGCAGCTTCGGCACAGGGGCCTCCTACGAGCAGTACTTC. Translating gives CASSFGTGASYEQYF.

Note on this clone: The same CDR3 arises from other DNA sequences in this sample as well. This rearrangement joins TRBV5-1 to TRBJ1-3; no definite D call. Trimming stripped 4 bases from V and 4 bases from J, with 12 bases between. The CDR3 extends over 14 amino acids. CDR1 SGHRS and CDR2 YFSETQ come from the germline V gene. As DNA, the CDR3 is TGCGCCAGCAGCCCCGACTCCCCCGGAAACACCATATATTTT. Its protein product is CASSPDSPGNTIYF.

This rearrangement joins TRBV28 to TRBJ2-7, with 7 nucleotides matching TRBD1. Germline lookup yields CDR1 MDHEN and CDR2 SYDVKM. V shed 5 bases and J 4 bases; nucleotides not matched to a gene: 11. The CDR3 covers 15 residues. The CDR3 region is CASSLHGTAKYEQYF. The CDR3 region has the DNA TGTGCCAGCAGTCTGCACGGGACAGCGAAATACGAGCAGTACTTC.

The chain carries TRBV10-1 and TRBJ2-3, with D possibly being TRBD1 (5 bases). V lost 4 bases and J lost 1, with 18 bases in between. The CDR3 length is 17 residues. Germline V gene lookup returns CDR1 WNHNN and CDR2 SYGVQD (reference sequence). The chain's CDR3 is CASSGSPRGGRTDTQYF. The CDR3 DNA is TGCGCCAGCAGTGGCTCGCCAAGGGGCGGTCGCACAGATACGCAGTATTTT.

As regards this clone: This CDR3 is also generated by other DNA sequences in the sample. The chain is built from TRBV20-1 and TRBJ2-6; D remains unclear. Trimming removed 7 bases from V and 0 bases from J, with 1 base in between. The CDR3 runs to 11 residues. CDR1 and CDR2 from the germline V gene are DFQATT and SNEGSKA (reference sequence). CDR3 coding DNA: TGCAGTGTCTCTGGGGCCAACGTCCTGACTTTC. Translation gives CSVSGANVLTF.

This clone was seen only once. V usage is TRBV30 and J usage is TRBJ2-3; TRBD1 agrees at 7 bases. Germline V gene lookup returns CDR1 GTSNPN and CDR2 SVGIG (reference sequence). The ends lost 5 bases at V and 2 bases at J; junction bases unmatched: 7. There are 14 residues in the CDR3. CDR3: CAWSGTVLTDTQYF. The CDR3, as DNA: TGTGCCTGGTCCGGGACAGTTCTCACAGATACGCAGTATTTT.

The chain joins TRBV19 to TRBJ1-3; no reliable D call. The length of the CDR3 is 14 residues. Deletions cut 7 bases from V and 0 bases from J, with 10 bases between. Germline CDR1 is LNHDA and CDR2 is SQIVND (reference sequence). As DNA, the CDR3 is TGTGCCAGTAAGGTGGCTATCTCTGGAAACACCATATATTTT. Protein: CASKVAISGNTIYF.

V usage is TRBV2 and J usage is TRBJ2-1, with D possibly being TRBD1 (6 bases). V lost 6 bases and J lost 4, with 28 bases in between. The CDR3 covers 19 residues. Germline V lookup: CDR1 SNHLY, CDR2 FYNNEI. For the CDR3, the DNA is TGTGCCAGCAGCTGGAAACCAGGGGCTCAAAAGTTAGAATACAATGAGCAGTTCTTC. Residues: CASSWKPGAQKLEYNEQFF.

V usage is TRBV18 and J usage is TRBJ2-3; 7 nucleotides line up with TRBD1. Trimming cost V 3 bases and J 2 bases; bases outside gene matches: 5. Germline loops: CDR1 KGHSH, CDR2 LQKENI. The CDR3 length is 15 residues. In DNA form, the CDR3 reads TGTGCCAGCTCACCCAGGCAGGGGGACACAGATACGCAGTATTTT. Encoded protein: CASSPRQGDTDTQYF.

As regards this clone: The sample carries other DNA sequences with the same CDR3. V gene TRBV5-1 combines with J gene TRBJ2-5; TRBD1 or TRBD2 may be the D gene (5 bases each). Trimming took off 0 bases at V and 2 bases at J, with 8 bases between the two ends. The germline V gene has CDR1 SGHRS and CDR2 YFSETQ. The CDR3 has 14 residues. The chain's CDR3 is CASSLGGSQETQYF. The CDR3 DNA follows: TGCGCCAGCAGCTTGGGGGGGTCTCAAGAGACCCAGTACTTC.

The chain carries TRBV20-1 and TRBJ2-7; D gene ambiguous. The CDR3 has 11 amino acids. Looked up from germline, CDR1 is DFQATT and CDR2 is SNEGSKA (reference sequence). The V end lost 6 bases, the J end lost 6 bases, and 12 bases lay between the germline ends. The CDR3 nucleotides read TGCAGTGCGGCCTTTCCGCGCGAGCAGTACTTC. Residues: CSAAFPREQYF.

This clone was observed a single time. The chain combines TRBV27 with TRBJ2-5, with TRBD2 as a possible D gene (7 bases). From germline, CDR1 is MNHEY and CDR2 SMNVEV (reference sequence). The CDR3 has 14 residues. Trimming took 6 bases from V and 5 from J, leaving 16 bases between them. The CDR3 is CASSRLAGAETQYF. DNA for the CDR3: TGTGCCAGCAGCCGCCTGGCGGGGGCCGAGACCCAGTACTTC.

The rearrangement joins TRBV5-1 to TRBJ2-6, with D possibly matching TRBD1 (5 bases). The length of the CDR3 is 15 residues. From germline, CDR1 is SGHRS and CDR2 YFSETQ. V dropped 7 bases and J dropped 0 bases, with 11 bases sitting between them. The CDR3 loop reads CASLPDSSGANVLTF. CDR3 nucleotides: TGCGCCAGCCTCCCTGACAGCTCTGGGGCCAACGTCCTGACTTTC.

The chain is built from TRBV18 and TRBJ2-2, with D possibly being TRBD2 (5 bases). The CDR3 covers 12 residues. Per germline, CDR1 KGHSH and CDR2 LQKENI. V was trimmed by 7 bases and J by 10 bases, leaving 13 bases between them. The CDR3 sequence: CASCQRVEELFF. In DNA, the CDR3 is TGTGCCAGCTGCCAGAGGGTTGAGGAGCTGTTTTTT.

V gene TRBV30 combines with J gene TRBJ2-1; 10 bases are a match to TRBD2. The germline V gene encodes CDR1 GTSNPN and CDR2 SVGIG (reference sequence). Trimming removed 0 bases from V and 2 bases from J; junction bases left unmatched: 1. The CDR3 covers 15 residues. CDR3 coding DNA: TGTGCCTGGAGTGTACTAGCGGGAACCTACAATGAGCAGTTCTTC. Protein sequence: CAWSVLAGTYNEQFF. Drawing the rest from reference TRBV30 and TRBJ2-1, the complete variable domain is SQTIHQWPATLVQPVGSPLSLECTVEGTSNPNLYWYRQAAGRGLQLLFYSVGIGQISSEVPQNLSASRPQDRQFILSSKKLLLSDSGFYLCAWSVLAGTYNEQFFGPGTRLTVL.

The rearrangement links TRBV28 to TRBJ2-5; 9 nucleotides match TRBD2. Germline values: CDR1 MDHEN, CDR2 SYDVKM. There are 15 residues in the CDR3. After removal of 5 bases from V and 5 bases from J, the junction contained 9 bases not matched to a gene. The CDR3 DNA sequence: TGTGCCAGCAGTACCTCGGGGAGCGGGGGGGAGACCCAGTACTTC. Its protein is CASSTSGSGGETQYF.